A selection of T cell receptor beta chains follows, all from one sample in a study of shared clonotypes between healthy human individuals. Repertoires were generated with immunoSEQ multiplex PCR, while TCRdb's copy carries only in-frame clones and drops some. The table shows about 2.3 million clones, with just over 90% occurring only once. Material: naive CD4+ T cells from PBMCs. All receptors come from a man aged 18 to 35 in good health. Some clones in this sample may be carry-over from other donors' samples. The CDR3 runs from the conserved cysteine through the conserved F or W. A D gene is named only where the DNA matches it firmly. Size tells how often a clone was seen (once, few, many) or the class of an expanded clone, and some rows leave it out.

TRBV2,.,TRBJ1-2,.,TGTGCCGACAGCGATTCATTCTATGGCTACACCTTC,CADSDSFYGYTF
TRBV6-5,.,TRBJ2-5,.,TGTGCCAGCAGTTACTCGATAGCGGCCCGGCAAGAGACCCAGTACTTC,CASSYSIAARQETQYF
TRBV7-9,.,TRBJ2-1,TRBD1,TGTGCCAGCAGCTCCGGGACAGGGAAGGGCAATGAGCAGTTCTTC,CASSSGTGKGNEQFF
TRBV19,few,TRBJ1-1,.,TGTGCCAGTAGTATGCTCGAACTGAACACTGAAGCTTTCTTT,CASSMLELNTEAFF
TRBV28,.,TRBJ2-7,.,TGTGCCAGCAGTTCCCCAGTGGGCACCTACGAGCAGTACTTC,CASSSPVGTYEQYF
TRBV28,once,TRBJ1-1,TRBD1,TGTGCCAGCAGCCCGCAGGGGGCGGTCCTCCAAGCTTTCTTT,CASSPQGAVLQAFF
TRBV7-2,.,TRBJ2-2,TRBD2,TGTGCCAGCAGCTCCCAGAGCGGGAGGGGCACCGGGGAGCTGTTTTTT,CASSSQSGRGTGELFF
TRBV19,.,TRBJ1-5,TRBD1,TGTGCCAGTAGCAGGACAGGGGGCTTTGTTGACAATCAGCCCCAGCATTTT,CASSRTGGFVDNQPQHF
TRBV7-7,.,TRBJ2-7,.,TGTGCCAGCAGCCAGAGGACAGACGAATTGTCCTACGAGCAGTACTTC,CASSQRTDELSYEQYF
TRBV15,.,TRBJ1-5,.,TGTGCCACCAGCAGAGCACGAACAGGGAGTCGAGCGGGCAATCAGCCCCAGCATTTT,CATSRARTGSRAGNQPQHF
TRBV6-1,.,TRBJ2-3,.,TGTGCCAGCAGTGAGACCTTTAGCAGATACACAGATACGCAGTATTTT,CASSETFSRYTDTQYF
TRBV10-3,.,TRBJ1-2,.,TGTGCCATCAGGCCCGGACGAGACAGTGGTGGCTACACCTTC,CAIRPGRDSGGYTF
TRBV6-1,.,TRBJ2-7,.,TGTGCCAGCAGGGCCCAGGCCTCCTACGAGCAGTACTTC,CASRAQASYEQYF
TRBV7-8,.,TRBJ2-7,TRBD2,TGTGCCAGCAGCTTAGGTGTGACTAGCAGGTTCTACGAGCAGTACTTC,CASSLGVTSRFYEQYF
TRBV9,.,TRBJ1-2,.,TGTGCCAGCAGCGTTAGGCAGGGAGATGGCTACACCTTC,CASSVRQGDGYTF
TRBV6-1,.,TRBJ2-7,TRBD1,TGTGCCAGCAGTGAGAACAGGGGTTCCTACGAGCAGTACTTC,CASSENRGSYEQYF